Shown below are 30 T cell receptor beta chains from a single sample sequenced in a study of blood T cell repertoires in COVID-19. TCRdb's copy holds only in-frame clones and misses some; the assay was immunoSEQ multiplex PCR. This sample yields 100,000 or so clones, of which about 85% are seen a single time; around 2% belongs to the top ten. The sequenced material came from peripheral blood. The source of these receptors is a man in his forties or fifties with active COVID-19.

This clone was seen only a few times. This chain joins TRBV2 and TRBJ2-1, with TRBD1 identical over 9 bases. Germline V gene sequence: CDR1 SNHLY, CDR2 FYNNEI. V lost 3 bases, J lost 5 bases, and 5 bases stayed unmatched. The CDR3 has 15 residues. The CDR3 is CASSDTGQGNNEQFF. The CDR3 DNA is TGTGCCAGCAGTGATACCGGACAGGGGAACAATGAGCAGTTCTTC.

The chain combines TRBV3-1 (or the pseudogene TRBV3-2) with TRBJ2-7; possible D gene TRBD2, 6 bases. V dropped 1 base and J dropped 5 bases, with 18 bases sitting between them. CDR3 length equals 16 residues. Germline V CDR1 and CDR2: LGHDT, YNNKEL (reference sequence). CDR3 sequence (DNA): TGTGCCAGCAGCCAAGGTCCGGGAGCGATAGGTGACGAGCAGTACTTC. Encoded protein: CASSQGPGAIGDEQYF.

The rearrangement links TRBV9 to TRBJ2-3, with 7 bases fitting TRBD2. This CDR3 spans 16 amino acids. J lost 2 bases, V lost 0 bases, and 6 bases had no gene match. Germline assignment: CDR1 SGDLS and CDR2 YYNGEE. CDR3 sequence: CASSVGLAVYTDTQYF. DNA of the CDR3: TGTGCCAGCAGCGTAGGTCTAGCGGTTTACACAGATACGCAGTATTTT. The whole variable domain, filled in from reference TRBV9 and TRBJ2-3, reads DSGVTQTPKHLITATGQRVTLRCSPRSGDLSVYWYQQSLDQGLQFLIQYYNGEERAKGNILERFSAQQFPDLHSELNLSSLELGDSALYFCASSVGLAVYTDTQYFGPGTRLTVL.

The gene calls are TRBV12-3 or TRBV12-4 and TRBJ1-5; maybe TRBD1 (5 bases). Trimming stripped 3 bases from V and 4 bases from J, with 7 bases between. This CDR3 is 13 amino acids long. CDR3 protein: CASSFTGNQPQHF. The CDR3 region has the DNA TGTGCCAGCAGTTTCACAGGAAATCAGCCCCAGCATTTT.

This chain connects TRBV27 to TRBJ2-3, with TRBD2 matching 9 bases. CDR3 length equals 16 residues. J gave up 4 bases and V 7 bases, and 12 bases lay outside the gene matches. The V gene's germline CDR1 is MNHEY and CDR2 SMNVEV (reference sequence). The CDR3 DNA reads TGTGCCAGCAATCCTGAGGCGGGGGGGCGACCAGATACGCAGTATTTT. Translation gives CASNPEAGGRPDTQYF.

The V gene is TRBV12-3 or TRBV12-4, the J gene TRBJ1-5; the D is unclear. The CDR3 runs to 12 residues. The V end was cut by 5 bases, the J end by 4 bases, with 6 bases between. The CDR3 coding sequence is TGTGCCAGCAGTCTAACGAATCAGCCCCAGCATTTT. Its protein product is CASSLTNQPQHF.

CDR3: CASPVAKARQYF. The CDR3 region has the DNA TGTGCCAGCCCCGTAGCGAAAGCGCGGCAGTACTTC. The chain employs TRBV6-6 and TRBJ2-7, with D perhaps matching TRBD2 (5 bases). V was clipped by 8 bases and J by 9 bases, with 17 bases between them. This CDR3 has 12 amino acids. CDR1 is MNHNY, CDR2 SVGAGI, per germline (reference sequence).

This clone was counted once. CDR3 bases: TGTGCCAGCAGTTTTCCGGCGAAGGACAGGGGGCACGACACTGAAGCTTTCTTT. This codes for CASSFPAKDRGHDTEAFF. The chain has TRBV6-2 or TRBV6-3 and TRBJ1-1; TRBD1 agrees at 11 bases. Losses at the gene ends were 4 bases for V and 3 bases for J; bases not matched to a gene: 13. Per the germline V gene, CDR1 is MNHEY and CDR2 is SVGEGT. The CDR3 has 18 amino acids.

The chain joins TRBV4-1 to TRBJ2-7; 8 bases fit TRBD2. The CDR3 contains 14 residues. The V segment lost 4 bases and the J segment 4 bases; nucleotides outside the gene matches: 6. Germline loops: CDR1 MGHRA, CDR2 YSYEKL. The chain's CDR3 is CASSPGAGAYEQYF. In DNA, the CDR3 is TGCGCCAGCAGCCCAGGAGCGGGGGCTTACGAGCAGTACTTC.

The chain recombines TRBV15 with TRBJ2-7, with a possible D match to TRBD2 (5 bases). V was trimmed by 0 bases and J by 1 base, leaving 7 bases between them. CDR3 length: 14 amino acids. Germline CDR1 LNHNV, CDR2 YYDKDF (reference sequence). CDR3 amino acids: CATSREGVSYEQYF. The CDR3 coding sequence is TGTGCCACCAGCAGAGAGGGAGTATCCTACGAGCAGTACTTC.

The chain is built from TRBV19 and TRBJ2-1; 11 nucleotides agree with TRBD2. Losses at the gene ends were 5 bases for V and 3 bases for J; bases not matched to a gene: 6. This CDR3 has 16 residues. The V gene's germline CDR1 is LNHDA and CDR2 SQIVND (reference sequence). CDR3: CASSLRLAGFYNEQFF. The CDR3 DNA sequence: TGTGCCAGTAGTTTAAGACTAGCGGGGTTCTACAATGAGCAGTTCTTC.

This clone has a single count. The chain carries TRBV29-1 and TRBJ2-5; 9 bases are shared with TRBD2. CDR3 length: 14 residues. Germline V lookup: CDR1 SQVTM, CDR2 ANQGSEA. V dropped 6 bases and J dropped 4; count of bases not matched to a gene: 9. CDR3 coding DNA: TGCAGCGTCTCCAGCGGGGGGCTCGGAGAGACCCAGTACTTC. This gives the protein CSVSSGGLGETQYF.

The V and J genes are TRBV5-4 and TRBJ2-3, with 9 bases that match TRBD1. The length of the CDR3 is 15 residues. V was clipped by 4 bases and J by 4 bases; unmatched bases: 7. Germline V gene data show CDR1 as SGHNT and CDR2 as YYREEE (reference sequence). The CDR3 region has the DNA TGTGCCAGCAGCCGCCGGGACAGGGATCCAGATACGCAGTATTTT. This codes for CASSRRDRDPDTQYF.

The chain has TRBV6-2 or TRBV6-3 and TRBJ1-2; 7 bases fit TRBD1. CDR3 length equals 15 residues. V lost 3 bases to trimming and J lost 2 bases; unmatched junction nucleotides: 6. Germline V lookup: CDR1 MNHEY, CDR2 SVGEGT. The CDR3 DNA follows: TGTGCCAGCAGTTATCGGAGAGGGGGCAACTATGGCTACACCTTC. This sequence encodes CASSYRRGGNYGYTF.

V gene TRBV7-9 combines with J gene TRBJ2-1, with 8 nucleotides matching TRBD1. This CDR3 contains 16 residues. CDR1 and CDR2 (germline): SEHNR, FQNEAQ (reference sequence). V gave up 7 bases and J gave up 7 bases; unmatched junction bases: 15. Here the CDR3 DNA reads TGTGCCAGCACCCCATCTGATACAGGGGGTCGGAATGAGCAGTTCTTC. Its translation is CASTPSDTGGRNEQFF.

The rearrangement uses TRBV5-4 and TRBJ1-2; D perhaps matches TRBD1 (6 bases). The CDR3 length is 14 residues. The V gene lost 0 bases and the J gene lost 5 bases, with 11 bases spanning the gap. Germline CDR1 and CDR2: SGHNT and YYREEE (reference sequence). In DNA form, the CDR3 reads TGTGCCAGCAGCTTGGGACAGGAGCCTTATGGCTACACCTTC. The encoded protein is CASSLGQEPYGYTF.

CDR3 sequence reads: CASLSPAGGYTF. For the CDR3, the DNA is TGTGCCAGCCTTTCCCCGGCGGGTGGCTACACCTTC. This rearrangement joins TRBV6-5 to TRBJ1-2; D is uncertain. The germline CDR1 and CDR2 sequences are MNHEY and SVGAGI. CDR3 length: 12 residues. V lost 8 bases, J lost 7 bases, and 14 bases lay in between.

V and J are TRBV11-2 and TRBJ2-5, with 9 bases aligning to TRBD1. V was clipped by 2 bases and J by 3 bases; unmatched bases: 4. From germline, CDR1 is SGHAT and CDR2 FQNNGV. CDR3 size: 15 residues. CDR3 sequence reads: CASSLTGGAEETQYF. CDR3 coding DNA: TGTGCCAGCAGCTTAACAGGGGGCGCGGAAGAGACCCAGTACTTC. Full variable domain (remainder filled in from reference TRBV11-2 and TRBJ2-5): EAGVAQSPRYKIIEKRQSVAFWCNPISGHATLYWYQQILGQGPKLLIQFQNNGVVDDSQLPKDRFSAERLKGVDSTLKIQPAKLEDSAVYLCASSLTGGAEETQYFGPGTRLLVL.

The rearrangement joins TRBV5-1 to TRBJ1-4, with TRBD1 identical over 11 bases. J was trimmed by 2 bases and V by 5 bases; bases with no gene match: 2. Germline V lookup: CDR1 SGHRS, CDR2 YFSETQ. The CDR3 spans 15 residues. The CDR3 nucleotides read TGCGCCAGCAGGGACAGGGGGCTGACTAATGAAAAACTGTTTTTT. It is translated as CASRDRGLTNEKLFF.

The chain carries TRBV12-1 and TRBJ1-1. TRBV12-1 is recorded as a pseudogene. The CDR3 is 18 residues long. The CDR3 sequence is CASSFEAGFRSGFTEAFF. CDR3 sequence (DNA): TGTGCCAGCAGCTTTGAGGCGGGATTCCGGTCGGGCTTCACTGAAGCTTTCTTT.

The CDR3 region is CASSPDSSDEKLFF. DNA of the CDR3: TGCGCCAGCAGCCCAGACAGCTCCGACGAAAAACTGTTTTTT. The chain couples TRBV5-1 to TRBJ1-4, with D possibly being TRBD1 (5 bases). V was trimmed by 4 bases and J by 8 bases, leaving 15 bases between them. Germline V gene lookup returns CDR1 SGHRS and CDR2 YFSETQ. The CDR3 length is 14 residues.

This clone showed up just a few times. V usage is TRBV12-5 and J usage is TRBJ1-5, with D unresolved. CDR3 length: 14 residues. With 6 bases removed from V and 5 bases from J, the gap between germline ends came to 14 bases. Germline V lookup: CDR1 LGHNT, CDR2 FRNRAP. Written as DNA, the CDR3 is TGTGCTAGTGGGCGGCAGACGCCTTATCAGCCCCAGCATTTT. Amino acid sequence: CASGRQTPYQPQHF.

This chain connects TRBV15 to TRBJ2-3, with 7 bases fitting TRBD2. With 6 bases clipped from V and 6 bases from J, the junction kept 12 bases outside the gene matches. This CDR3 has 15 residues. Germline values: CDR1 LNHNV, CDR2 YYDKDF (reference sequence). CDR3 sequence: CATRGAGESDDTQYF. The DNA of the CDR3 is TGTGCCACCAGAGGTGCGGGGGAATCGGATGATACGCAGTATTTT.

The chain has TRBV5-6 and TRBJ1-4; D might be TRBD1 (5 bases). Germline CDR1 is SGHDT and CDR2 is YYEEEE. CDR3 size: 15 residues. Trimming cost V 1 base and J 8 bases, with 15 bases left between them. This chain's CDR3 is CASSLLRRGEEKLFF. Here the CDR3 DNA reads TGTGCCAGCAGCTTGCTGCGGAGGGGCGAGGAAAAACTGTTTTTT. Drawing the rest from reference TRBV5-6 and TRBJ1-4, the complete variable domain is DAGVTQSPTHLIKTRGQQVTLRCSPKSGHDTVSWYQQALGQGPQFIFQYYEEEERQRGNFPDRFSGHQFPNYSSELNVNALLLGDSALYLCASSLLRRGEEKLFFGSGTQLSVL.

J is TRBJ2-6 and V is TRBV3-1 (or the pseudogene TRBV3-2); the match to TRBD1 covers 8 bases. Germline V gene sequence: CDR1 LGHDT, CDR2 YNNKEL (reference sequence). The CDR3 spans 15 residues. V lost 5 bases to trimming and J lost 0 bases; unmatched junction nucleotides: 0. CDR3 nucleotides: TGTGCCAGCAGCGACAGGGGCTCTGGGGCCAACGTCCTGACTTTC. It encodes CASSDRGSGANVLTF.

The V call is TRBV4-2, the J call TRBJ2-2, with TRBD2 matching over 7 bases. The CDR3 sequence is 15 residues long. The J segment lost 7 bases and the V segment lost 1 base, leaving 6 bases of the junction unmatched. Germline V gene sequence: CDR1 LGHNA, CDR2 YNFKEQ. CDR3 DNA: TGTGCCAGCAGCCAAGGTTGGGGAGGGAACGGGGAGCTGTTTTTT. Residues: CASSQGWGGNGELFF.

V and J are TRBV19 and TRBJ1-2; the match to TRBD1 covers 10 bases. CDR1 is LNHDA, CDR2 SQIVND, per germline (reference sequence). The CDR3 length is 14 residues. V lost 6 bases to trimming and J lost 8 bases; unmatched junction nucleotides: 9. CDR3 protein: CASSTTGGAEGYTF. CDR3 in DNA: TGTGCCAGTAGCACGACAGGGGGCGCGGAAGGCTACACCTTC. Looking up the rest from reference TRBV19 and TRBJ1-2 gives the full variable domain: DGGITQSPKYLFRKEGQNVTLSCEQNLNHDAMYWYRQDPGQGLRLIYYSQIVNDFQKGDIAEGYSVSREKKESFPLTVTSAQKNPTAFYLCASSTTGGAEGYTFGSGTRLTVV.

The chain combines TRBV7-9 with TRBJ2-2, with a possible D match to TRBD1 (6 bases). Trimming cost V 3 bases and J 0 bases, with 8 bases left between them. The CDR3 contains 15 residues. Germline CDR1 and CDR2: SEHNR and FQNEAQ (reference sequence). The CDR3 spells CASSFRGTNTGELFF. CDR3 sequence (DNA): TGTGCCAGCAGCTTCAGGGGTACGAACACCGGGGAGCTGTTTTTT.

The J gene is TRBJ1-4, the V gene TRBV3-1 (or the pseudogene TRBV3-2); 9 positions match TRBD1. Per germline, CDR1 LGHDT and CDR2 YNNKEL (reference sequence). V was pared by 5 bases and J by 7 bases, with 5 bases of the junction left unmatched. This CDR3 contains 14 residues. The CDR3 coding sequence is TGTGCCAGCAGCTCCGGGACAGGGCGTGAAAAACTGTTTTTT. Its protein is CASSSGTGREKLFF.

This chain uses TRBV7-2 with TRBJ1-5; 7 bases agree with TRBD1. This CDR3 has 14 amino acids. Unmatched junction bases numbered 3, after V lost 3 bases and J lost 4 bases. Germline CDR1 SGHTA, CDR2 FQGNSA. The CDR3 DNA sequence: TGTGCCAGCAGCTTCCCAGGGGGGAATCAGCCCCAGCATTTT. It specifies CASSFPGGNQPQHF.